This T cell receptor (beta chain) was sequenced during a study of blood T cell repertoires in COVID-19. Across the study: Sources were T cells, B-cell-depleted T cells, or PBMCs; the material itself was cDNA or gDNA.

Trimming removed 2 bases from V and 5 bases from J; junction bases left unmatched: 9. Germline CDR1 reads SGHRS; CDR2 reads YFSETQ. This CDR3 has 15 amino acids. Profiled with immunoSEQ multiplex PCR; TCRdb holds only in-frame clones, not every one. The sample has roughly 140,000 clones; more than 75% are singletons. This chain connects TRBV5-1 to TRBJ2-5, with 7 positions matching TRBD2. The TCR comes from a human donor in a cohort sampled during active COVID-19. Material for sequencing was peripheral blood. The CDR3 DNA sequence: TGCGCCAGCAGCTTAGGGCAGGGAGGGAGCGAGACCCAGTACTTC. Translated, it gives CASSLGQGGSETQYF.